A selection of T cell receptor beta chains follows, all from one sample in a study of graft-versus-host responses after intestinal transplantation. Profiling relied on immunoSEQ multiplex PCR, and the TCRdb table lists in-frame clones only, not all of them. Among 90,000 to 150,000 clones listed, 95% were seen once. No cognate antigen is known for these TCRs. Sample: unstimulated CD8+ T cells sorted from spleen or lymph node cells, taken before intestinal transplant. The receptors shown here come from a human donor who received an intestinal transplant. Both conserved end residues are trimmed from each CDR3.

J | length | V | CDR3
TRBJ2-7 | 17 | TRBV5-6 | ASSKKPGLAGVSRYEQY
TRBJ1-5 | 13 | TRBV7-9 | ASSLDFDHGQPQH
TRBJ1-1 | 14 | TRBV27 | ASGQIPGRMNTEAF
TRBJ2-1 | 14 | TRBV28 | ASSALVAGGYNEQF
TRBJ2-1 | 13 | TRBV11-2 | ASSLVGEFWVEQF
TRBJ1-1 | 11 | TRBV5-1 | ASSLAGNTEAF
TRBJ2-7 | 13 | TRBV6-5 | ASSYIGQGYYEQY
TRBJ2-2 | 13 | TRBV10-3 | AINSPEENTGELF
TRBJ2-2 | 10 | TRBV5-4 | AIGQGGGELF
TRBJ2-7 | 12 | TRBV4-1 | ASSFRQGSYEQY
TRBJ2-7 | 13 | TRBV28 | ASSPGQGLSYEQY
TRBJ2-6 | 14 | TRBV5-8 | ASSQGAARGANVLT
TRBJ2-1 | 8 | TRBV30 | AWSGDGQF
. | 11 | TRBV11-3 | ASQRGPCYEQY
TRBJ2-7 | 13 | TRBV6-1 | ASSVRAKFTYEQY
TRBJ1-1 | 12 | TRBV28 | ASSWPGADTEAF